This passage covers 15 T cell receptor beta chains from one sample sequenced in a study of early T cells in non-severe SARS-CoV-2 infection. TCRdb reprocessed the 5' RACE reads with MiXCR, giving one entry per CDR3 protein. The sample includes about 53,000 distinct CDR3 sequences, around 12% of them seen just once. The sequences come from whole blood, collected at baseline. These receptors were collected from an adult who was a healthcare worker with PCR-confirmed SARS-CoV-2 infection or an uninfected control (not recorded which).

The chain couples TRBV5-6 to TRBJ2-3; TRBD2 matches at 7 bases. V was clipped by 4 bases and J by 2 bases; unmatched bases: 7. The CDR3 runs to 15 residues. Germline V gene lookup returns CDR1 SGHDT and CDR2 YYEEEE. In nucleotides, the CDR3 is TGTGCCAGCAGCCGCCAGCGGGACCTCACAGATACGCAGTATTTT. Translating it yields CASSRQRDLTDTQYF.

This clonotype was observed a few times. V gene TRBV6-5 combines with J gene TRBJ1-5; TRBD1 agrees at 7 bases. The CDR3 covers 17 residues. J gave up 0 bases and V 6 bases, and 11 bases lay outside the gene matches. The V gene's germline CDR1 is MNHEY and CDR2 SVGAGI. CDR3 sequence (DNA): TGTGCCAGCAGACTTTTCCGGGACAGTAATAGCAATCAGCCCCAGCATTTT. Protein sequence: CASRLFRDSNSNQPQHF.

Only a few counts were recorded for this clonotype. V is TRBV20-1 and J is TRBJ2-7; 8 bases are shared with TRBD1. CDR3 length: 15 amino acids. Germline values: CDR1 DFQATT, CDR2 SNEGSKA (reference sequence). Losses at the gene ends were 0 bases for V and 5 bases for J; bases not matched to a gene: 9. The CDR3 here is CSARDAGQGTDEQYF. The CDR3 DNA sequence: TGCAGTGCTAGAGATGCCGGACAGGGAACCGACGAGCAGTACTTC.

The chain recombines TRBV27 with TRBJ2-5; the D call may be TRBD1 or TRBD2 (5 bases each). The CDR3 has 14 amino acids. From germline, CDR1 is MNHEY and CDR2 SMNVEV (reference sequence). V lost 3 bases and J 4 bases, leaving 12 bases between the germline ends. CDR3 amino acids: CASSFAGRRETQYF. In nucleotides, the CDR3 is TGTGCCAGCAGTTTTGCAGGGAGAAGAGAGACCCAGTACTTC.

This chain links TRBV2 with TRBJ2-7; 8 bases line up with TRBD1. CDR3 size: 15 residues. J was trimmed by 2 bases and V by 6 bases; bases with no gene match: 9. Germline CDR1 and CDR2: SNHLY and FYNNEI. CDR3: CASSRQGRGPYEQYF. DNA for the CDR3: TGTGCCAGCAGCCGACAGGGGCGCGGACCCTACGAGCAGTACTTC.

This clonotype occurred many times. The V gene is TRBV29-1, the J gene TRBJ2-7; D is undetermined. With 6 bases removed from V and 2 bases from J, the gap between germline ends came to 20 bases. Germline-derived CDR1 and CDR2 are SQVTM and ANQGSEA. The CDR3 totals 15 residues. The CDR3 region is CSVLKLKDIAYEQYF. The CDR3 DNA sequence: TGCAGCGTCCTCAAGCTAAAAGATATTGCCTACGAGCAGTACTTC.

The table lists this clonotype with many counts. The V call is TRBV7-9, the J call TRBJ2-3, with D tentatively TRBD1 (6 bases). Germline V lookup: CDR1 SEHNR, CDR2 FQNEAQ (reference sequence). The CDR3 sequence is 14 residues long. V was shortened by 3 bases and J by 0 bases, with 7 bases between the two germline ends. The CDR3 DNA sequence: TGTGCCAGCAGCTTCGACAGGAGCACAGATACGCAGTATTTT. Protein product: CASSFDRSTDTQYF.

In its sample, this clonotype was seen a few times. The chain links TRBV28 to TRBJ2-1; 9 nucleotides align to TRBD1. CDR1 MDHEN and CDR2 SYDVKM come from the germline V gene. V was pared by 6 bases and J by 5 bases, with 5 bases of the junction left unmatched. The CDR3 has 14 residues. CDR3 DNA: TGTGCCAGCAGACCAGGGGACAGGGACAATGAGCAGTTCTTC. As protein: CASRPGDRDNEQFF.

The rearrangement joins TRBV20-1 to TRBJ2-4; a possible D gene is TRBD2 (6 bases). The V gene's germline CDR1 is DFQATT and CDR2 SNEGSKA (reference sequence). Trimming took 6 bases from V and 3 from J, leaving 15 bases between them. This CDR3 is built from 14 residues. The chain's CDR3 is CSAPGDFGKNIQYF. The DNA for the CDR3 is TGCAGTGCCCCGGGGGATTTCGGCAAAAACATTCAGTACTTC.

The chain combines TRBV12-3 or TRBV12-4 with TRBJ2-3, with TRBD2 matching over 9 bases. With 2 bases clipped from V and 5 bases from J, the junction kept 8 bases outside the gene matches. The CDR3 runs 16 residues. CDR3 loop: CASSLPAGGWIDTQYF. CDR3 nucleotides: TGTGCCAGCAGTTTACCAGCGGGAGGTTGGATAGATACGCAGTATTTT.

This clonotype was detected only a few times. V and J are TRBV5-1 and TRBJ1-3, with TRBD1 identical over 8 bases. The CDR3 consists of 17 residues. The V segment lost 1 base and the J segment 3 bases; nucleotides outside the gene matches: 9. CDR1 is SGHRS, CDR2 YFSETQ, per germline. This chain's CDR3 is CASSLNSGGAYGNTIYF. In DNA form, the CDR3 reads TGCGCCAGCAGCTTGAATTCAGGGGGCGCATATGGAAACACCATATATTTT. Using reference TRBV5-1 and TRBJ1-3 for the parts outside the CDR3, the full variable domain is KAGVTQTPRYLIKTRGQQVTLSCSPISGHRSVSWYQQTPGQGLQFLFEYFSETQRNKGNFPGRFSGRQFSNSRSEMNVSTLELGDSALYLCASSLNSGGAYGNTIYFGEGSWLTVV.

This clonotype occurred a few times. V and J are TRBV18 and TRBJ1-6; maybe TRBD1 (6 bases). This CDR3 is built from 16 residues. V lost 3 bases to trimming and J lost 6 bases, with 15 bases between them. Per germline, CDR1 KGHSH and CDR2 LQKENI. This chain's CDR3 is CASSPDPGVPNSPLHF. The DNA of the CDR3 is TGTGCCAGCTCACCGGATCCAGGGGTCCCTAATTCACCCCTCCACTTT.

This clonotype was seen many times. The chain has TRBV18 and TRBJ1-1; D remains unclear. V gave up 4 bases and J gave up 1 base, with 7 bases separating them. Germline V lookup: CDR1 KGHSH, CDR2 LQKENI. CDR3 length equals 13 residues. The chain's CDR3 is CASSHGENTEAFF. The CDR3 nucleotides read TGTGCCAGCTCACACGGGGAGAACACTGAAGCTTTCTTT.

CDR3 sequence: CASSLRSGGRGEQYF. The CDR3 DNA follows: TGTGCCAGCAGTTTAAGATCGGGGGGGCGAGGCGAGCAGTACTTC. The chain is built from TRBV12-3 or TRBV12-4 and TRBJ2-7, with TRBD2 matching over 8 bases. The junction had 9 bases not matched to a gene; V was cut back by 2 bases and J by 6 bases. The CDR3 is 15 residues long.

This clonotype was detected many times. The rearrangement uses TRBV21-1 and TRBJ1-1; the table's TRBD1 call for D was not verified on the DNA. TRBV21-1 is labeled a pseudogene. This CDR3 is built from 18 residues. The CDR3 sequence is CASSKASGTDSSGSEAFF. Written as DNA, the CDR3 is TGTGCCAGCAGCAAAGCTTCCGGGACAGACTCCTCGGGATCTGAAGCTTTTTTT.